The next 10 T cell receptor beta chains were all read from a single sample in a study of T cell responses to AZD1222 COVID-19 vaccine. The repertoire was sequenced with immunoSEQ multiplex PCR; TCRdb's copy has only in-frame clones and lacks some. The sample contains about 120,000 clones, about 92% of which appear only once. The input for sequencing was peripheral blood, taken 28 days after the second AZD1222 dose. Source of these receptors: an adult who received the AZD1222 COVID-19 vaccine.

This sequence joins TRBV6-5 and TRBJ2-7; 10 bases line up with TRBD2. This CDR3 region has 14 residues. Germline CDR1 and CDR2: MNHEY and SVGAGI. J was trimmed by 3 bases and V by 6 bases; bases with no gene match: 5. The CDR3 DNA sequence: TGTGCCAGCAGATCCGGGACTAGCGTCTACGAGCAGTACTTC. As protein: CASRSGTSVYEQYF.

The chain employs TRBV6-4 and TRBJ1-5; D not resolved. V was cut by 5 bases and J by 5 bases, with 10 bases left in between. The CDR3 has 13 amino acids. Germline CDR1 and CDR2: MRHNA and SNTAGT. The CDR3 bases are TGTGCCAGCAGTCCATACCCATATCAGCCCCAGCATTTT. Translated: CASSPYPYQPQHF.

The J gene is TRBJ2-7, the V gene TRBV5-1; TRBD2 aligns across 11 bases. The CDR3 contains 17 residues. V trimming: 0 bases; J trimming: 2 bases; junction bases outside the gene matches: 7. Germline lookup yields CDR1 SGHRS and CDR2 YFSETQ. CDR3 sequence reads: CASSLAQLAGVPYEQYF. CDR3 DNA sequence: TGCGCCAGCAGCTTGGCCCAACTAGCGGGGGTGCCCTACGAGCAGTACTTC.

The chain recombines TRBV15 with TRBJ1-1; D might be TRBD1 (5 bases). Trimming cost V 1 base and J 1 base, with 10 bases left between them. The CDR3 has 15 amino acids. Germline CDR1 LNHNV, CDR2 YYDKDF (reference sequence). CDR3 DNA: TGTGCCACCAGCAGAGTTGAGGGGTCGAACACTGAAGCTTTCTTT. The encoded protein is CATSRVEGSNTEAFF. The complete variable domain, with remaining parts taken from reference TRBV15 and TRBJ1-1, reads DAMVIQNPRYQVTQFGKPVTLSCSQTLNHNVMYWYQQKSSQAPKLLFHYYDKDFNNEADTPDNFQSRRPNTSFCFLDIRSPGLGDTAMYLCATSRVEGSNTEAFFGQGTRLTVV.

CDR3 nucleotides: TGTGCCATCAGTGAGTCGATTACGAACACTGAAGCTTTCTTT. As protein: CAISESITNTEAFF. The rearrangement joins TRBV10-3 to TRBJ1-1; D remains unclear. The CDR3 runs to 14 residues. V was trimmed by 0 bases and J by 1 base, leaving 6 bases between them. Germline CDR1 ENHRY, CDR2 SYGVKD.

This chain links TRBV6-2 or TRBV6-3 with TRBJ2-5; D may match TRBD1 or TRBD2 (5 bases each). Germline assignment: CDR1 MNHEY and CDR2 SVGEGT. The CDR3 loop spans 14 amino acids. Trimming cost V 5 bases and J 7 bases, with 17 bases left between them. CDR3 sequence (DNA): TGTGCCAGCAGTCGGGACGGTCTAGTAGGGACCCAGTACTTC. Its translation: CASSRDGLVGTQYF.

This clone was detected once. This chain joins TRBV19 and TRBJ1-1; D unclear. Per the germline V gene, CDR1 is LNHDA and CDR2 is SQIVND (reference sequence). With 2 bases removed from V and 1 base from J, the gap between germline ends came to 5 bases. The CDR3 runs 13 residues. CDR3 in DNA: TGTGCCAGTAGTATACGGAAGAACACTGAAGCTTTCTTT. Translating it yields CASSIRKNTEAFF.

This clone has just one count. The junction and the germline gene differ at one end; a read error may be behind it. CDR3 sequence (DNA): TGTGCCAGCAGTTTAGGGGGGGGCCGGTGGGATTTT. It encodes CASSLGGGRWDF. The rearrangement uses TRBV27 and TRBJ2-3; TRBD2 might be the D (7 bases). The CDR3 has 12 residues. Germline V gene sequence: CDR1 MNHEY, CDR2 SMNVEV (reference sequence).

This rearrangement joins TRBV12-2 to TRBJ2-1; the listed D gene, TRBD2, was not tested against the DNA. TRBV12-2 is flagged as a pseudogene. The CDR3 is 17 residues long. CDR3 in DNA: TGTGCAAGTCGCTTGAGAAGGGGAGGACTAGCGGGGTCTAGGAAGTTCTTC. Amino acids: CASRLRRGGLAGSRKFF.

In DNA, the CDR3 is TGTGCCAGCAGCGCAGAGTGGTGGGGTTTAAGCTCCTACGAGCAGTACTTC. This codes for CASSAEWWGLSSYEQYF. V and J are TRBV7-2 and TRBJ2-7; D is ambiguous. The CDR3 sequence is 17 residues long. The V and J ends lost 5 bases and 0 bases respectively, with 20 bases between them. Germline V gene sequence: CDR1 SGHTA, CDR2 FQGNSA.